This entry lists 26 T cell receptor beta chains sequenced from one sample in a study of shared clonotypes between healthy human individuals. The table came from immunoSEQ multiplex PCR; TCRdb's copy has only in-frame clones and leaves some out. The sample lists around 2,000,000 clones, about 92% occurring once. Positively selected for CCR7, the CD45RO-negative cells used as naive CD8 cells excluded terminally differentiated effector memory CD45RA+ cells. Sequenced sample: naive CD8+ T cells from PBMCs. The receptors come from a man aged 18 to 30 in good health. Some clones in this sample may be carry-over from other donors' samples.

J is TRBJ2-3 and V is TRBV4-1, with TRBD2 matching 14 bases. J gave up 7 bases and V 8 bases, and 8 bases lay outside the gene matches. Per germline, CDR1 MGHRA and CDR2 YSYEKL. The CDR3 is 15 amino acids. The CDR3 reads CASSSGLAGGYTQYF. Written as DNA, the CDR3 is TGCGCCAGCTCAAGCGGACTAGCGGGAGGTTATACGCAGTATTTT.

About this clone: Other DNA sequences in this sample translate to the same CDR3. V usage is TRBV9 and J usage is TRBJ1-2, with 9 bases identical to TRBD1. Per germline, CDR1 SGDLS and CDR2 YYNGEE. The length of the CDR3 is 13 residues. The V and J ends lost 3 bases and 8 bases, in that order; junction bases with no gene match: 5. The CDR3, as DNA: TGTGCCAGCAGCGGAAACAGGGGGCACGGCTACACCTTC. It codes for CASSGNRGHGYTF. Full variable domain (remainder filled in from reference TRBV9 and TRBJ1-2): DSGVTQTPKHLITATGQRVTLRCSPRSGDLSVYWYQQSLDQGLQFLIQYYNGEERAKGNILERFSAQQFPDLHSELNLSSLELGDSALYFCASSGNRGHGYTFGSGTRLTVV.

The gene calls are TRBV11-2 and TRBJ1-2, with a tentative D call TRBD1 (5 bases). Germline CDR1 and CDR2: SGHAT and FQNNGV. This CDR3 has 15 amino acids. Trimming left V 0 bases short and J 6 bases short, with 14 bases between. The CDR3 here is CASSLDGSGWNGYTF. In DNA form, the CDR3 reads TGTGCCAGCAGCTTAGATGGCTCAGGGTGGAATGGCTACACCTTC.

The CDR3 nucleotides read TGTGCCAGCAGCTCCCTGACTAGCGGGAGAATAACGGAGACCCAGTACTTC. Its protein is CASSSLTSGRITETQYF. The gene calls are TRBV9 and TRBJ2-5, with 12 nucleotides matching TRBD2. Looked up from germline, CDR1 is SGDLS and CDR2 is YYNGEE. CDR3 length: 17 residues. V trimming: 4 bases; J trimming: 5 bases; junction bases outside the gene matches: 12.

J is TRBJ2-1 and V is TRBV19; no clear D gene. CDR1 and CDR2 from the germline V gene are LNHDA and SQIVND (reference sequence). The CDR3 extends over 11 amino acids. Trimming took 3 bases from V and 6 from J, leaving 3 bases between them. This chain's CDR3 is CASSMVNEQFF. CDR3 coding DNA: TGTGCCAGTAGTATGGTCAATGAGCAGTTCTTC.

The chain recombines TRBV13 with TRBJ1-1; D is unresolved. This CDR3 has 12 residues. Germline V CDR1 and CDR2: PRHDT, FYEKMQ (reference sequence). V lost 0 bases and J 5 bases, leaving 4 bases between the germline ends. The CDR3 loop is CASSLGATEAFF. In nucleotides, the CDR3 is TGTGCCAGCAGCTTAGGCGCGACTGAAGCTTTCTTT.

This chain connects TRBV7-8 to TRBJ2-5; a weak D match, TRBD2 (6 bases). This CDR3 region has 13 residues. Trimming cost V 1 base and J 13 bases, with 16 bases left between them. Germline CDR1 reads SGHVS; CDR2 reads FQNEAQ. The CDR3 protein is CASSLETRAGPYF. CDR3 in DNA: TGTGCCAGCAGCTTAGAGACCCGGGCGGGGCCGTACTTC.

CDR3 sequence (DNA): TGTGCCAGCAGCTTAATAGCGGGAGGGAGCACAGATACGCAGTATTTT. Translation gives CASSLIAGGSTDTQYF. V and J are TRBV7-3 and TRBJ2-3; TRBD2 matches 11 bases. Unmatched junction bases numbered 0, after V lost 1 base and J lost 0 bases. CDR3 size: 16 residues. Germline V gene lookup returns CDR1 SGHTA and CDR2 FQGTGA.

This chain joins TRBV7-9 and TRBJ2-1, with 11 bases aligning to TRBD1. CDR3 size: 10 residues. Germline CDR1 and CDR2: SEHNR and FQNEAQ (reference sequence). With V trimmed by 8 bases and J by 14 bases, 2 bases remained unmatched. CDR3 amino acids: CASSGQGEFF. The CDR3 DNA follows: TGTGCCAGCTCGGGACAGGGGGAGTTCTTC.

The genes are TRBV27 and TRBJ2-7; D assignment may be TRBD1 or TRBD2 (5 bases each). The germline V and J ends were trimmed by 1 base and 0 bases, with 13 bases remaining between them. Looked up from germline, CDR1 is MNHEY and CDR2 is SMNVEV (reference sequence). The CDR3 totals 16 residues. This chain's CDR3 is CASSLLGTSSSYEQYF. The CDR3 nucleotides are TGTGCCAGCAGTTTATTGGGGACGTCGAGCTCCTACGAGCAGTACTTC.

The rearrangement links TRBV27 to TRBJ2-1, with 9 bases aligning to TRBD2. The CDR3 is 15 residues long. Germline V gene lookup returns CDR1 MNHEY and CDR2 SMNVEV (reference sequence). Unmatched junction bases numbered 9, after V lost 5 bases and J lost 7 bases. CDR3 region: CASSLSGSFWNEQFF. The CDR3 DNA is TGTGCCAGCAGTCTTAGCGGGAGCTTTTGGAATGAGCAGTTCTTC.

This sequence joins TRBV5-6 and TRBJ2-1, with D perhaps TRBD1 (5 bases). Germline lookup yields CDR1 SGHDT and CDR2 YYEEEE. This CDR3 is 15 amino acids long. V lost 4 bases, J lost 2 bases, and 13 bases lay in between. The DNA of the CDR3 is TGTGCCAGCAGCCGCGACAGCCACACCTACAATGAGCAGTTCTTC. Residues: CASSRDSHTYNEQFF.

The count of this clone is one. CDR3 DNA sequence: TGTGCCAGCAGCTTAGAGTTGTGGGGCATGAACACCGGGGAGCTGTTTTTT. This gives the protein CASSLELWGMNTGELFF. V gene TRBV11-3 combines with J gene TRBJ2-2; possibly TRBD1 for D (5 bases). The CDR3 covers 17 residues. V shed 0 bases and J shed 1 base, with 12 bases lying between them. Germline CDR1 reads SGHNT; CDR2 reads YENEEA.

This clone was seen a few times. The chain couples TRBV28 to TRBJ1-3, with TRBD1 matching over 7 bases. Germline CDR1 and CDR2: MDHEN and SYDVKM. V was clipped by 7 bases and J by 3 bases; unmatched bases: 9. This CDR3 contains 15 residues. The CDR3 is CASTSDRHGGNTIYF. CDR3 bases: TGTGCCAGCACCTCGGACAGGCATGGTGGAAACACCATATATTTT.

The rearrangement joins TRBV7-2 to TRBJ2-1; 7 bases line up with TRBD1. The CDR3 has 16 residues. Germline CDR1 reads SGHTA; CDR2 reads FQGNSA. The J segment lost 1 base and the V segment lost 0 bases, leaving 3 bases of the junction unmatched. The CDR3 DNA reads TGTGCCAGCAGCTTAGCGCTGGGACAGTCCTACAATGAGCAGTTCTTC. Translated, it gives CASSLALGQSYNEQFF.

As regards this clone: Other DNA sequences in the sample encode the same CDR3. The chain uses TRBV28 and TRBJ2-7; D gene ambiguous. V was pared by 5 bases and J by 4 bases, with 6 bases between. Germline CDR1 is MDHEN and CDR2 is SYDVKM. This CDR3 is built from 11 residues. The CDR3: CASSPTYEQYF. The CDR3 region has the DNA TGTGCCAGCAGTCCCACTTACGAGCAGTACTTC.

The chain employs TRBV4-1 and TRBJ1-1; no reliable D call. V was pared by 2 bases and J by 3 bases, with 10 bases between. CDR3 size: 14 residues. From germline, CDR1 is MGHRA and CDR2 YSYEKL. CDR3 protein: CASSQTVEYTEAFF. The CDR3 DNA reads as TGCGCCAGCAGCCAAACCGTAGAGTACACTGAAGCTTTCTTT.

V gene TRBV7-8 combines with J gene TRBJ2-5; 7 nucleotides align to TRBD2. Trimming removed 6 bases from V and 3 bases from J; junction bases left unmatched: 10. The V gene's germline CDR1 is SGHVS and CDR2 FQNEAQ. The CDR3 extends over 15 amino acids. The CDR3: CASRLSGGREETQYF. DNA of the CDR3: TGTGCCAGCAGACTATCCGGAGGGAGGGAAGAGACCCAGTACTTC.

In its sample, this clone was seen once. J is TRBJ1-5 and V is TRBV4-1; weak D call: TRBD1 (6 bases). Germline V CDR1 and CDR2: MGHRA, YSYEKL. The CDR3 length is 14 residues. Deletions cut 1 base from V and 5 bases from J, with 9 bases between. The CDR3 region is CASSQVGGDQPQHF. The CDR3 nucleotides are TGCGCCAGCAGCCAAGTAGGGGGGGATCAGCCCCAGCATTTT.

Worth noting for this clone: The sample holds other DNA sequences that translate to the same CDR3. The V call is TRBV28, the J call TRBJ2-2; weak D call: TRBD2 (5 bases). V gave up 4 bases and J gave up 2 bases, with 8 bases separating them. There are 14 residues in the CDR3. CDR1 MDHEN and CDR2 SYDVKM come from the germline V gene. CDR3 sequence: CASSSGLNTGELFF. The CDR3 region has the DNA TGTGCCAGCAGTTCCGGACTTAACACCGGGGAGCTGTTTTTT.

This sequence joins TRBV7-8 and TRBJ2-5; D gene unclear. The CDR3 totals 17 residues. V shed 0 bases and J shed 5 bases, with 19 bases lying between them. Germline assignment: CDR1 SGHVS and CDR2 FQNEAQ. The CDR3 DNA reads as TGTGCCAGCAGCTTAGCGGAAAGGCAGGACCACCGGGAGACCCAGTACTTC. Its translation is CASSLAERQDHRETQYF.

CDR3 in amino acids: CASSYSPAVYF. Written as DNA, the CDR3 is TGTGCCAGCAGTTACAGCCCCGCGGTGTACTTC. V is TRBV6-6 and J is TRBJ2-4; D uncertain. Trimming stripped 2 bases from V and 15 bases from J, with 11 bases between. The CDR3 runs 11 residues. Germline V gene data show CDR1 as MNHNY and CDR2 as SVGAGI (reference sequence).

The chain links TRBV9 to TRBJ2-1, with D uncertain. Germline V gene lookup returns CDR1 SGDLS and CDR2 YYNGEE. The V end lost 0 bases, the J end lost 6 bases, and 4 bases lay between the germline ends. This CDR3 spans 12 amino acids. The chain's CDR3 is CASSVVRNEQFF. The CDR3 DNA is TGTGCCAGCAGCGTAGTTCGCAATGAGCAGTTCTTC. Together with reference TRBV9 and TRBJ2-1, the CDR3 gives the full variable domain: DSGVTQTPKHLITATGQRVTLRCSPRSGDLSVYWYQQSLDQGLQFLIQYYNGEERAKGNILERFSAQQFPDLHSELNLSSLELGDSALYFCASSVVRNEQFFGPGTRLTVL.

This sequence joins TRBV7-9 and TRBJ2-2; 7 nucleotides match TRBD2. Germline CDR1 and CDR2: SEHNR and FQNEAQ (reference sequence). Losses at the gene ends were 5 bases for V and 1 base for J; bases not matched to a gene: 7. This CDR3 region has 16 residues. The CDR3 DNA is TGTGCCAGCAGCCCGAGGGAGGGCGAGAACACCGGGGAGCTGTTTTTT. Its translation is CASSPREGENTGELFF.

The V and J genes are TRBV12-5 and TRBJ2-7, with unresolved D. The CDR3 runs 15 residues. Per the germline V gene, CDR1 is LGHNT and CDR2 is FRNRAP. Trimming shortened V by 4 bases and J by 0 bases, and 13 bases separated the two germline ends. For the CDR3, the DNA is TGTGCTAGTGGTTCCCCGACGGTTAGCTCCTACGAGCAGTACTTC. Translated: CASGSPTVSSYEQYF.

This chain uses TRBV13 with TRBJ2-2; the match to TRBD1 covers 12 bases. The V gene's germline CDR1 is PRHDT and CDR2 FYEKMQ (reference sequence). V lost 7 bases and J lost 8; bases outside the gene matches: 11. This CDR3 comprises 16 residues. CDR3 residues: CASNPGTGGNGGELFF. As DNA, the CDR3 is TGTGCCAGCAACCCCGGGACAGGGGGCAATGGAGGGGAGCTGTTTTTT. Complete variable domain (other parts from reference TRBV13 and TRBJ2-2): AAGVIQSPRHLIKEKRETATLKCYPIPRHDTVYWYQQGPGQDPQFLISFYEKMQSDKGSIPDRFSAQQFSDYHSELNMSSLELGDSALYFCASNPGTGGNGGELFFGEGSRLTVL.